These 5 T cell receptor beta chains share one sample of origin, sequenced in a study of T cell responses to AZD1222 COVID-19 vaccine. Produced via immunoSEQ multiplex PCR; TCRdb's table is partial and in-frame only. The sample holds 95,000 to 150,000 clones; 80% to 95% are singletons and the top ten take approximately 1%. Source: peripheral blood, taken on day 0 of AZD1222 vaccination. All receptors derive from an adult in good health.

This CDR3 is CASSDGTSGATGQYF. The CDR3 bases are TGTGCCAGCAGCGACGGGACTAGCGGCGCGACGGGGCAGTACTTC. The chain combines TRBV7-8 with TRBJ2-7; 11 bases agree with TRBD2. Germline-derived CDR1 and CDR2 are SGHVS and FQNEAQ. Germline trimming cut 5 bases from V and 9 bases from J; bases unmatched to any gene: 12. The CDR3 is 15 amino acids.

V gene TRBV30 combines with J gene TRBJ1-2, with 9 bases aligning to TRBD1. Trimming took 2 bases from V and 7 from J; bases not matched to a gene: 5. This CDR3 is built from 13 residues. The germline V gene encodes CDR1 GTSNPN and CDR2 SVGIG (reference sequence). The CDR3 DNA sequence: TGTGCCTGGAGTATGGACAGGGGAAGTGGCTACACCTTC. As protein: CAWSMDRGSGYTF.

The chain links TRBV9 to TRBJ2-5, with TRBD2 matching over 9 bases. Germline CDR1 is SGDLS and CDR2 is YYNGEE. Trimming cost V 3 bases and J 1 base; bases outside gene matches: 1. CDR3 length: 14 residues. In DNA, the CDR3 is TGTGCCAGCAGCGCGACTAGCGGCCAAGAGACCCAGTACTTC. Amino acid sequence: CASSATSGQETQYF.

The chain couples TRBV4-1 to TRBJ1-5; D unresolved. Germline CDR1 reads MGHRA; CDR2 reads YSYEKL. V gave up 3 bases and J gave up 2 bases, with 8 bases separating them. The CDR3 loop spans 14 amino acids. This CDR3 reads CASSQGSGNQPQHF. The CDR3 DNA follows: TGCGCCAGCAGCCAGGGGAGTGGCAATCAGCCCCAGCATTTT.

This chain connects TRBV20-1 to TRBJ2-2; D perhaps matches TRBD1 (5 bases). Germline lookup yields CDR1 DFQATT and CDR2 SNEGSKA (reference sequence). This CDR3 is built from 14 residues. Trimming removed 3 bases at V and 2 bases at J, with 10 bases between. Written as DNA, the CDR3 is TGCAGTGCTAGTTCGCAGGGAAACACCGGGGAGCTGTTTTTT. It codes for CSASSQGNTGELFF.